This T cell receptor beta chain originates from a study of CD8+ T cells in alopecia areata. Study results and caveats: A great number of expanded lesional clones endured in scalp and blood during tofacitinib.

About this clone itself: Its antigen is undetermined.

Regarding treatment: oral pan-JAK inhibitor, 5-10 mg twice daily. PBMCs were stained for CD3, CD4 and CD8, and CD4+ and CD8+ T cells were sorted. Reverse transcription of extracted RNA yielded cDNA, which provided the sequencing template. TCRdb keeps only in-frame clones here, not all; method: immunoSEQ multiplex PCR. The sample yields approximately 280,000 clones, more than 45% seen once. The junction had 9 bases not matched to a gene; V was cut back by 1 base and J by 9 bases. This CDR3 has 15 residues. CDR1 is SEHNR, CDR2 FQNEAQ, per germline (reference sequence). The clonotype was recovered from a human donor with alopecia areata. The source was CD4+ T cells sorted from blood, collected at week 24, from a patient treated with tofacitinib. J is TRBJ1-2 and V is TRBV7-9, with TRBD1 identical over 9 bases. The CDR3: CASSLGDREADRYTF. The CDR3 DNA reads TGTGCCAGCAGCTTAGGGGACAGGGAGGCGGATCGCTACACCTTC.